Below, 26 T cell receptor beta chains from the same sample are listed, as sequenced in a study of blood T cell repertoires in COVID-19. Data came from immunoSEQ multiplex PCR; TCRdb stores just in-frame clones and leaves some out. The sample holds approximately 210,000 clones, 81% seen once. Sequenced material: PBMCs or T cells enriched from blood (not recorded which). Source of these receptors: a woman aged 45-60 years with acute COVID-19.

This clone was detected a few times. The gene calls are TRBV7-2 and TRBJ2-3; TRBD2 matches at 14 bases. Germline loops: CDR1 SGHTA, CDR2 FQGNSA. The CDR3 loop spans 18 amino acids. V lost 1 base to trimming and J lost 4 bases; unmatched junction nucleotides: 7. The CDR3 reads CASSLGGTSGGQADTQYF. The CDR3 DNA reads TGTGCCAGCAGCTTAGGCGGGACTAGCGGGGGCCAGGCAGATACGCAGTATTTT.

This rearrangement joins TRBV7-3 to TRBJ2-2, with a possible D match to TRBD2 (5 bases). Per the germline V gene, CDR1 is SGHTA and CDR2 is FQGTGA. Deletions cut 6 bases from V and 2 bases from J, with 13 bases between. This CDR3 contains 15 residues. The CDR3 coding sequence is TGTGCCAGCAGATCTGGAGGTCTAAACACCGGGGAGCTGTTTTTT. Translated, it gives CASRSGGLNTGELFF.

This clone has only one observation. J is TRBJ1-2 and V is TRBV28, with D maybe TRBD1 (6 bases). The germline V gene encodes CDR1 MDHEN and CDR2 SYDVKM. The V and J ends lost 2 bases and 4 bases respectively, with 11 bases between them. This CDR3 has 14 residues. The CDR3 spells CASSLGGAGYGYTF. DNA for the CDR3: TGTGCCAGCAGTTTAGGGGGGGCCGGCTATGGCTACACCTTC.

This clone was detected once. V gene TRBV16 combines with J gene TRBJ2-3, with D possibly being TRBD1 (6 bases). Trimming took 1 base from V and 2 from J, leaving 7 bases between them. CDR1 KGHSY and CDR2 FQNENV come from the germline V gene. The CDR3 is made up of 14 amino acids. For the CDR3, the DNA is TGTGCCAGCAGCCAATGGGACAACACAGATACGCAGTATTTT. Its translation is CASSQWDNTDTQYF.

V usage is TRBV5-1 and J usage is TRBJ1-3, with D hard to call. Deletions cut 0 bases from V and 7 bases from J, with 14 bases between. Per the germline V gene, CDR1 is SGHRS and CDR2 is YFSETQ. CDR3 size: 15 residues. This CDR3 reads CASSLDGELRNTIYF. CDR3 bases: TGCGCCAGCAGCTTGGACGGGGAACTTCGGAACACCATATATTTT. Variable domain in full (rest from reference TRBV5-1 and TRBJ1-3): KAGVTQTPRYLIKTRGQQVTLSCSPISGHRSVSWYQQTPGQGLQFLFEYFSETQRNKGNFPGRFSGRQFSNSRSEMNVSTLELGDSALYLCASSLDGELRNTIYFGEGSWLTVV.

CDR3 nucleotides: TGTGCCAGCCGAAGCCTAGCGGGACTCTCCGATGAGCAGTTCTTC. It is translated as CASRSLAGLSDEQFF. The chain uses TRBV6-6 and TRBJ2-1; 9 nucleotides match TRBD2. The CDR3 covers 15 residues. V trimming: 8 bases; J trimming: 8 bases; junction bases outside the gene matches: 13. Germline lookup yields CDR1 MNHNY and CDR2 SVGAGI (reference sequence).

This clone appeared once. The chain recombines TRBV30 with TRBJ2-7, with a weak D call TRBD1 (6 bases). The CDR3 totals 14 residues. With 1 base removed from V and 4 bases from J, the gap between germline ends came to 14 bases. Per the germline V gene, CDR1 is GTSNPN and CDR2 is SVGIG (reference sequence). In DNA, the CDR3 is TGTGCCTGGAGTGAAACAGGGTGGACGTACGAGCAGTACTTC. Translated, it gives CAWSETGWTYEQYF.

This chain joins TRBV7-2 and TRBJ2-5; tentatively, D is TRBD1 (6 bases). There are 14 residues in the CDR3. Trimming shortened V by 5 bases and J by 4 bases, and 14 bases separated the two germline ends. CDR1 and CDR2 (germline): SGHTA, FQGNSA. The CDR3 here is CASSGGTRSETQYF. In DNA, the CDR3 is TGTGCCAGCAGCGGGGGCACTAGATCAGAGACCCAGTACTTC. Complete variable domain (other parts from reference TRBV7-2 and TRBJ2-5): GAGVSQSPSNKVTEKGKDVELRCDPISGHTALYWYRQSLGQGLEFLIYFQGNSAPDKSGLPSDRFSAERTGGSVSTLTIQRTQQEDSAVYLCASSGGTRSETQYFGPGTRLLVL.

The genes are TRBV2 and TRBJ1-4; 7 positions match TRBD1. With 5 bases clipped from V and 7 bases from J, the junction kept 10 bases outside the gene matches. The CDR3 sequence is 15 residues long. Germline values: CDR1 SNHLY, CDR2 FYNNEI. As DNA, the CDR3 is TGTGCCAGCAGTCTCCTGGGACAGCCAGGTGAAAAACTGTTTTTT. Translation: CASSLLGQPGEKLFF.

The J gene is TRBJ2-5, the V gene TRBV6-6; a possible D gene is TRBD1 (6 bases). Germline lookup yields CDR1 MNHNY and CDR2 SVGAGI (reference sequence). V shed 8 bases and J shed 4 bases, with 17 bases lying between them. This CDR3 has 14 amino acids. The CDR3: CASFPQGTTETQYF. As DNA, the CDR3 is TGTGCCAGCTTCCCCCAGGGGACCACAGAGACCCAGTACTTC.

This chain connects TRBV11-2 to TRBJ1-4; no clear D gene. Trimming shortened V by 6 bases and J by 5 bases, and 19 bases separated the two germline ends. Germline lookup yields CDR1 SGHAT and CDR2 FQNNGV. The CDR3 length is 16 residues. The CDR3 DNA follows: TGTGCCAGCAGGACAAAAGTCCAGGCTATCAATGAAAAACTGTTTTTT. Its protein is CASRTKVQAINEKLFF.

The rearrangement links TRBV14 to TRBJ2-2; no definite D call. The CDR3 sequence is 14 residues long. Germline CDR1 SGHDN, CDR2 FVKESK. V lost 1 base, J lost 3 bases, and 6 bases lay in between. The CDR3 sequence: CASSQVFYTGELFF. CDR3 bases: TGTGCCAGCAGCCAAGTATTTTACACCGGGGAGCTGTTTTTT.

The J gene is TRBJ2-3, the V gene TRBV5-6; 9 nucleotides align to TRBD2. The CDR3 is made up of 14 amino acids. The germline V gene has CDR1 SGHDT and CDR2 YYEEEE. J was trimmed by 9 bases and V by 5 bases; bases with no gene match: 10. The CDR3 region is CASRRGLARETQYF. CDR3 DNA: TGTGCCAGCAGGCGGGGACTAGCTAGGGAAACGCAGTATTTT. Full variable domain (missing parts from reference TRBV5-6 and TRBJ2-3): DAGVTQSPTHLIKTRGQQVTLRCSPKSGHDTVSWYQQALGQGPQFIFQYYEEEERQRGNFPDRFSGHQFPNYSSELNVNALLLGDSALYLCASRRGLARETQYFGPGTRLTVL.

The rearrangement links TRBV28 to TRBJ1-2; D might be TRBD1 (5 bases). Germline-derived CDR1 and CDR2 are MDHEN and SYDVKM. The CDR3 spans 14 residues. V dropped 6 bases and J dropped 5 bases, with 16 bases sitting between them. The CDR3 sequence: CASSPPGGGYGYTF. DNA for the CDR3: TGTGCCAGCAGCCCTCCGGGGGGGGGATATGGCTACACCTTC.

V and J are TRBV28 and TRBJ2-7; 9 bases line up with TRBD1. The germline CDR1 and CDR2 sequences are MDHEN and SYDVKM. CDR3 length: 14 residues. V dropped 9 bases and J dropped 0; count of bases not matched to a gene: 6. The chain's CDR3 is CASTVTGGSYEQYF. CDR3 in DNA: TGTGCCAGTACGGTGACAGGGGGCTCCTACGAGCAGTACTTC.

The rearrangement links TRBV5-1 to TRBJ2-5; 13 bases agree with TRBD2. V lost 4 bases to trimming and J lost 5 bases; unmatched junction nucleotides: 8. The CDR3 runs 16 residues. Germline V gene data show CDR1 as SGHRS and CDR2 as YFSETQ. The chain's CDR3 is CASSRGLAGEVETQYF. DNA for the CDR3: TGCGCCAGCAGCCGCGGACTAGCGGGAGAGGTTGAGACCCAGTACTTC.

CDR3 region: CASSRSPTSSNQPQHF. In nucleotides, the CDR3 is TGTGCCAGCTCACGCTCGCCAACCAGTAGCAATCAGCCCCAGCATTTT. The chain employs TRBV18 and TRBJ1-5; no reliable D call. The CDR3 is made up of 16 amino acids. Germline CDR1 and CDR2: KGHSH and LQKENI. Trimming left V 4 bases short and J 0 bases short, with 13 bases between.

The rearrangement uses TRBV5-1 and TRBJ2-7; 11 bases map to TRBD2. The CDR3 length is 15 residues. Germline V CDR1 and CDR2: SGHRS, YFSETQ. V lost 5 bases to trimming and J lost 2 bases; unmatched junction nucleotides: 6. CDR3 nucleotide sequence: TGCGCCAGCAGAGAGGGACTAGCGGAGCCCTACGAGCAGTACTTC. Protein sequence: CASREGLAEPYEQYF. The entire variable domain, with the rest obtained from reference TRBV5-1 and TRBJ2-7, is as follows: KAGVTQTPRYLIKTRGQQVTLSCSPISGHRSVSWYQQTPGQGLQFLFEYFSETQRNKGNFPGRFSGRQFSNSRSEMNVSTLELGDSALYLCASREGLAEPYEQYFGPGTRLTVT.

This rearrangement joins TRBV30 to TRBJ1-2, with 9 bases lining up with TRBD1. The V segment lost 1 base and the J segment 8 bases; nucleotides outside the gene matches: 11. Germline V gives CDR1 GTSNPN, CDR2 SVGIG (reference sequence). The CDR3 loop spans 15 amino acids. CDR3 residues: CAWSATDRGIQGYTF. In DNA, the CDR3 is TGTGCCTGGAGTGCCACGGACAGGGGAATACAGGGCTACACCTTC. The full variable domain, with the rest looked up from reference TRBV30 and TRBJ1-2, is SQTIHQWPATLVQPVGSPLSLECTVEGTSNPNLYWYRQAAGRGLQLLFYSVGIGQISSEVPQNLSASRPQDRQFILSSKKLLLSDSGFYLCAWSATDRGIQGYTFGSGTRLTVV.

This clone was counted many times. The rearrangement uses TRBV11-3 and TRBJ2-7, with 10 bases matching TRBD1. V shed 5 bases, J shed 1 base, and the junction held 2 bases outside the gene matches. Germline V gene sequence: CDR1 SGHNT, CDR2 YENEEA. The CDR3 consists of 14 residues. The CDR3 nucleotides read TGTGCCAGCAGCCGACAGGGGGCATCCTACGAGCAGTACTTC. It translates to CASSRQGASYEQYF.

The chain carries TRBV5-1 and TRBJ2-1; TRBD2 matches 10 bases. The CDR3 runs 16 residues. Germline CDR1 SGHRS, CDR2 YFSETQ. V dropped 0 bases and J dropped 3; count of bases not matched to a gene: 3. The CDR3, as DNA: TGCGCCAGCAGCTTGGAGGGGACTAGCGTCTACAATGAGCAGTTCTTC. Translated: CASSLEGTSVYNEQFF.

The rearrangement joins TRBV6-6 to TRBJ2-5; possible D gene TRBD2, 6 bases. CDR1 MNHNY and CDR2 SVGAGI come from the germline V gene (reference sequence). This CDR3 contains 14 residues. Trimming took 0 bases from V and 7 from J, leaving 12 bases between them. The CDR3 here is CASSYSTYGGTQYF. The CDR3 DNA follows: TGTGCCAGCAGTTACTCGACATACGGGGGGACCCAGTACTTC.

The chain uses TRBV29-1 and TRBJ2-2; weak D call: TRBD1 (6 bases). Trimming took off 4 bases at V and 3 bases at J, with 18 bases between the two ends. The length of the CDR3 is 16 residues. Germline V gene lookup returns CDR1 SQVTM and CDR2 ANQGSEA. The CDR3 loop reads CSVGSGQGTYTGELFF. CDR3 nucleotide sequence: TGCAGCGTTGGATCGGGGCAGGGGACATACACCGGGGAGCTGTTTTTT.

This rearrangement joins TRBV28 to TRBJ2-1, with unresolved D. V gave up 2 bases and J gave up 11 bases, with 10 bases separating them. There are 12 residues in the CDR3. Germline CDR1 and CDR2: MDHEN and SYDVKM. The CDR3 DNA is TGTGCCAGCAGTTTAATGCGGCATCAGCAGTTCTTC. This gives the protein CASSLMRHQQFF.

The rearrangement uses TRBV4-3 and TRBJ2-1, with D perhaps matching TRBD2 (6 bases). CDR1 is LGHNA, CDR2 YSLEER, per germline. CDR3 length: 18 residues. Trimming took 0 bases from V and 4 from J, leaving 19 bases between them. The CDR3 coding sequence is TGCGCCAGCAGCCAAGATCGGGGTGGGGGGTTCCTTTACAATGAGCAGTTCTTC. This gives the protein CASSQDRGGGFLYNEQFF.

The chain has TRBV5-1 and TRBJ2-5; TRBD1 aligns across 8 bases. Looked up from germline, CDR1 is SGHRS and CDR2 is YFSETQ. CDR3 length equals 15 residues. J was trimmed by 2 bases and V by 4 bases; bases with no gene match: 7. CDR3 amino acids: CASSRNRDRQETQYF. The CDR3 DNA reads as TGCGCCAGCAGCAGGAACCGGGACAGGCAAGAGACCCAGTACTTC.